The next 6 T cell receptor beta chains were all read from a single sample in a study of blood T cell repertoires in COVID-19 (dated by TCRdb to between 2020 and 2021). To prepare the library, the immunoSEQ multiplex PCR assay was applied. TCRdb limited this immuneACCESS table to in-frame rearrangements with V and J called. A share of clones is missing; checked studies link under half to unresolved V genes, and the rest is unexplained. For this sample the table gives about 73,000 clones, of which 82% were detected only once. Clones ranked in the top ten supply 4% to 5% of the sample. What was sequenced was peripheral blood. Receptors were obtained from a woman aged 60-75 years with acute or convalescent COVID-19.

The chain recombines TRBV29-1 with TRBJ2-1; unclear D gene. V lost 1 base and J 3 bases, leaving 19 bases between the germline ends. CDR1 is SQVTM, CDR2 ANQGSEA, per germline. CDR3 length equals 17 residues. The CDR3 DNA is TGCAGCGTTGAAGGGCCACATCCGAGCGAGGACTACAATGAGCAGTTCTTC. Translating it yields CSVEGPHPSEDYNEQFF.

The CDR3 is CASSSRDSDYGYTF. CDR3 nucleotides: TGTGCCAGCAGCTCGAGGGACAGTGACTATGGCTACACCTTC. The V and J genes are TRBV7-9 and TRBJ1-2, with 7 bases aligning to TRBD1. J was trimmed by 3 bases and V by 4 bases; bases with no gene match: 5. CDR3 length: 14 residues. Germline V lookup: CDR1 SEHNR, CDR2 FQNEAQ (reference sequence).

As DNA, the CDR3 is TGTGCCACCAGGCAGGCCCATCGGGAGACCCAGTACTTC. This translates into CATRQAHRETQYF. The genes are TRBV24-1 and TRBJ2-5; D remains unclear. The CDR3 contains 13 residues. Trimming cost V 7 bases and J 5 bases, with 13 bases left between them. Germline CDR1 reads KGHDR; CDR2 reads SFDVKD.

V is TRBV24-1 and J is TRBJ1-5; D gene ambiguous. The V and J ends lost 2 bases and 2 bases respectively, with 9 bases between them. Germline CDR1 reads KGHDR; CDR2 reads SFDVKD. The CDR3 has 15 amino acids. The CDR3 sequence is CATSDSQVGNQPQHF. The CDR3, as DNA: TGTGCCACCAGTGATTCCCAAGTAGGCAATCAGCCCCAGCATTTT.

V is TRBV7-9 and J is TRBJ1-2, with 7 bases identical to TRBD1. Germline trimming cut 0 bases from V and 4 bases from J; bases unmatched to any gene: 5. Germline CDR1 and CDR2: SEHNR and FQNEAQ (reference sequence). The CDR3 totals 15 residues. CDR3 nucleotide sequence: TGTGCCAGCAGCTTAGCCCCCCCAGGGGGCTATGGCTACACCTTC. It encodes CASSLAPPGGYGYTF. Together with reference TRBV7-9 and TRBJ1-2, the CDR3 gives the full variable domain: DTGVSQNPRHKITKRGQNVTFRCDPISEHNRLYWYRQTLGQGPEFLTYFQNEAQLEKSRLLSDRFSAERPKGSFSTLEIQRTEQGDSAMYLCASSLAPPGGYGYTFGSGTRLTVV.

CDR3 region: CASSKWGQVTYQETQYF. Written as DNA, the CDR3 is TGTGCCAGCAGCAAATGGGGACAGGTGACGTACCAAGAGACCCAGTACTTC. This rearrangement joins TRBV21-1 to TRBJ2-5; the listed D gene, TRBD1, was not tested against the DNA. TRBV21-1 has pseudogene status. This CDR3 is built from 17 residues.